Presented here are 6 T cell receptor beta chains from one specimen sequenced in a study of tumor-infiltrating lymphocytes in localized non-small cell lung cancer. Assay used: immunoSEQ multiplex PCR; TCRdb lists only in-frame clones, some missing. The data hold around 6,700 clones, with around three quarters observed a single time. Sequencing was carried out using uninvolved lung tissue not adjacent to the tumor. The receptors originated from a human donor with non-small cell lung cancer.

The rearrangement uses TRBV5-6 and TRBJ1-5; D not resolved. CDR3 length equals 15 residues. V was cut by 0 bases and J by 3 bases, with 10 bases left in between. Per the germline V gene, CDR1 is SGHDT and CDR2 is YYEEEE. This CDR3 is CASSLGSTPNQPQHF. The CDR3 nucleotides are TGTGCCAGCAGCTTGGGGTCTACCCCCAATCAGCCCCAGCATTTT.

V and J are TRBV5-1 and TRBJ2-3; the D gene is possibly TRBD1 (7 bases). The CDR3 consists of 15 residues. Germline CDR1 reads SGHRS; CDR2 reads YFSETQ. V lost 3 bases and J lost 5, with 16 bases in between. CDR3 in DNA: TGCGCCAGCAGCTCCCAGGGGGTGCGGGGAGATACGCAGTATTTT. Translating gives CASSSQGVRGDTQYF.

The chain carries TRBV4-1 and TRBJ2-1, with 8 bases lining up with TRBD2. The length of the CDR3 is 14 residues. The V and J ends lost 3 bases and 6 bases, in that order; junction bases with no gene match: 4. CDR1 and CDR2 (germline): MGHRA, YSYEKL. The CDR3 region has the DNA TGCGCCAGCAGCCACGGAGCGGGAGTCAATGAGCAGTTCTTC. Amino acid sequence: CASSHGAGVNEQFF.

This chain connects TRBV7-2 to TRBJ1-2; 10 bases agree with TRBD1. Germline-derived CDR1 and CDR2 are SGHTA and FQGNSA. V trimming: 3 bases; J trimming: 8 bases; junction bases outside the gene matches: 3. This CDR3 comprises 13 residues. The CDR3 here is CASSLDRGEGYTF. CDR3 DNA sequence: TGTGCCAGCAGCTTGGACAGGGGGGAAGGCTACACCTTC.

V and J are TRBV4-1 and TRBJ2-3; D remains ambiguous. V was pared by 2 bases and J by 2 bases, with 2 bases between. The CDR3 has 12 residues. The germline gives CDR1 MGHRA, CDR2 YSYEKL. The CDR3 spells CASSQNTDTQYF. For the CDR3, the DNA is TGCGCCAGCAGCCAAAACACAGATACGCAGTATTTT.

The chain employs TRBV19 and TRBJ2-3, with no clear D. CDR1 LNHDA and CDR2 SQIVND come from the germline V gene (reference sequence). The CDR3 contains 16 residues. V lost 4 bases, J lost 3 bases, and 17 bases lay in between. The CDR3 is CASSTLRLATTDTQYF. DNA for the CDR3: TGTGCCAGTAGTACGTTGAGGTTGGCCACAACAGATACGCAGTATTTT. Looking up the rest from reference TRBV19 and TRBJ2-3 gives the full variable domain: DGGITQSPKYLFRKEGQNVTLSCEQNLNHDAMYWYRQDPGQGLRLIYYSQIVNDFQKGDIAEGYSVSREKKESFPLTVTSAQKNPTAFYLCASSTLRLATTDTQYFGPGTRLTVL.